This TCR beta chain was recorded in a study of cytotoxic CD8 clonotypes in ibrutinib-treated CLL. Study-wide background: Timing of response sample collection was a median roughly twelve months after treatment start, with a range of 6 to 36.

The table lists this clone with a few counts. V was cut by 3 bases and J by 6 bases, with 11 bases left in between. The CDR3 length is 13 residues. CDR1 and CDR2 (germline): KGHSH, LQKENI. The table came from immunoSEQ multiplex PCR; TCRdb's copy has only in-frame clones and leaves some out. The sample has about 300,000 clones, roughly four fifths seen once. This sequence was found in a human donor with chronic lymphocytic leukemia. Sequenced material: PBMCs, taken at disease progression, from a patient treated with ibrutinib. V is TRBV18 and J is TRBJ1-2; TRBD1 might be the D (5 bases). CDR3 DNA sequence: TGTGCCAGCTCACCTAACCAGGGTGATGGCTACACCTTC. This sequence encodes CASSPNQGDGYTF.